Below, one T cell receptor beta chain is given with its context. Its specificity is not known. These data originate in a study of T cells expressing NK-cell markers. Study-wide background: CD3+CD56+NKG2C+, CD3+CD56+NKG2C- and CD3+CD56-NKG2C+ T cells, once sorted, supplied the TCR beta repertoires. The authors sequenced eight donors, of whom seven were HCMV-seropositive and one was seronegative. Regarding the study as a whole: Of the CD8+ T cell pool in about 6 donors, about 1.0-8% was accounted for by dominant NKG2C+ clonotypes. Several donors' CD3+CD56-NKG2C+ cells were dominated by the same clonotypes.

Germline lookup yields CDR1 MGHRA and CDR2 YSYEKL. The CDR3 spans 17 residues. With the 5' RACE reads reprocessed, TCRdb shows one record per CDR3 protein and no DNA. The sample totals more than 4,500 distinct CDR3 sequences. The chain carries TRBV4-1 and TRBJ2-1. The clonotype originates from a man aged 18 to 35 in good health. The material sequenced was blood T cells: a sorted CD56 or NKG2C T cell subset, CD4+ or CD8+ T cells, or bulk PBMC T cells (not recorded which). The CDR3 loop reads CASSQEDPAGVYNEQFF.